This TCR beta chain came from a study of cytomegalovirus exposure and HLA in healthy donors. Whole-study findings and limits: Among TCR sequences, most were rare, though some public TCRs appeared in many donors.

TCRdb's table, derived via immunoSEQ multiplex PCR, lists solely in-frame clones and lacks some. Of 200,000 to 250,000 clones listed, around four fifths are singletons. The CDR3 is 14 amino acids. Germline V gene lookup returns CDR1 KGHSH and CDR2 LQKENI. V lost 3 bases to trimming and J lost 6 bases, with 13 bases between them. To note about this clone: As yet, its antigen is unknown.

Material for sequencing was PBMCs. This sequence joins TRBV18 and TRBJ2-3; D may be TRBD1 (5 bases). This clonotype was sampled from a woman under 30 in good health and CMV-seronegative. The CDR3 is CASSPQGTGDTQYF. Written as DNA, the CDR3 is TGTGCCAGCTCACCTCAGGGTACTGGGGATACGCAGTATTTT.